Listed here is a single T cell receptor beta chain. This receptor's antigen is unknown. The record has no base qualities; no much larger clone is one base away. This record comes from a study of cytomegalovirus exposure and HLA in healthy donors (dated by TCRdb to 2016 to 2017). Regarding the research as a whole: According to an earlier analysis of several hundred of the donors, roughly 180 million T cells yielded 100 million or so unique TCR beta sequences and 276 Gb of sequence data. Roughly five DR-DQ haplotypes were handled as single units for association and clustering, since linkage in the cohort was strong. A later analysis re-analyzed previously published TCR beta repertoires from about 730 donors and added high-resolution HLA genotyping to study TCR occurrence patterns. Around 300 gigabases of sequencing data and approximately 85 million unique TCR sequences were included in an early release covering roughly 600 HLA-typed donors. Along with the approximately 700-subject first cohort, a separate validation cohort of over a hundred different subjects was used. Both class I and class II loci were covered by HLA typing, at four-digit resolution. Every discovery cohort repertoire had been produced on one sequencing platform. Across some 400 genotyped donors of the cohort, an average of about 240,000 unique TCR beta nucleotide sequences per donor were sequenced, and roughly 20% of those sequences were non-productive. The study aimed to test whether cataloging public T cell receptors could reveal signatures of past pathogen exposure. To decide whether each TCR beta V gene segment behaved as functional or pseudogenic, an earlier analysis of some 600 of the donors relied on high-throughput TCR beta sequencing. The T cell repertoires of some 700 subjects were profiled by immunosequencing and related to cytomegalovirus serostatus. A later genetic analysis used genome-wide SNP genotypes for about 65% of the 666 donors, treating that subset as a discovery cohort. The number of donors typed differed by locus, with roughly 629-640 for A, B, C, DRB1 and DQB1, 522 for DQA1, nearly 610 for DPA1, and approximately 470 for DPB1. Of the roughly 430 genotyped donors, approximately 82% fell in the genetic ancestry cluster associated with self-reported Caucasian donors. The study combined high-throughput TCR immunosequencing, statistical association of individual TCRs with disease status, and machine learning to predict cytomegalovirus infection status. Rather than using new phenotypic data, the later analysis identified candidate immune exposures from TCR beta sequences and from how often those sequences occurred across donors. Donor age, sex, ethnicity and CMV serostatus were compiled together with the repertoire data.

The study at large found these results: Sequencing depth was assumed to be roughly uniform across donors in the presence/absence analyses, though that assumption may not hold. A later genetic analysis associated a missense DCLRE1C variant with V-gene and J-gene trimming of TCR beta chains, and an independent cohort replicated the association. Specific HLA alleles were associated with around 18,000 TCR beta sequences at a false discovery rate of 0.05 in a later analysis. According to the authors, the approach could potentially be generalized to other disease states and immunological phenotypes. A group of highly shared sequence variants was considered likely to be a technical artifact of the sequencing pipeline. In vitro tests confirmed that three of the cytomegalovirus-associated TCR beta chains recognize cytomegalovirus antigens. The classifier was reported to diagnose cytomegalovirus status with high specificity and sensitivity in both the original and validation cohorts. A total of some 180 TCR beta chains were listed by the study as associated with cytomegalovirus. HLA typing was unavailable for some donors at each locus, so association tests used only the typed subset. Strong co-occurrence of HLA alleles, especially DR and DQ, made assigning TCR associations to individual alleles difficult. The 87-base-pair reads could not distinguish some IMGT-functional V segments, including TRBV6-2 and TRBV6-3, so those segments were excluded. In a later analysis, TCR association rates were found to vary across HLA loci, with the most associated TCRs seen for DRB1 alleles and the fewest for HLA-C alleles. Compared with equally common non-associated chains, HLA-associated TCR beta chains in a later analysis were more clonally expanded and had lower generation probabilities. Several of the top co-occurrence clusters appeared to be linked to parvovirus B19, influenza, CMV and Epstein-Barr virus, according to a later analysis. A later genetic analysis reported fewer N-insertions in productive TCRs among donors in an Asian-associated ancestry cluster than the roughly 700-donor mean. Broadly in line with IMGT annotations, most TCR beta V segments showed up in productive rearrangements about 90% or about 30% of the time in an earlier analysis of several hundred of the donors. While some public TCRs were present in many individuals, most TCR sequences turned up only very rarely across donors. According to a later analysis, most CMV-associated TCR beta chains appeared to be HLA-restricted, and the HLA associations seemed to be driven largely by CMV exposure. A further reported finding was that TCR beta sequences accurately predicted the HLA-A and HLA-B alleles for most subjects in the first cohort. Over 15 rarely observed V segments, including chromosome 9 orphons, were excluded from the earlier analysis of several hundred of the donors because counts were too low. The only immune exposure information available for the cohort was CMV serostatus. Linkage disequilibrium might explain the correlated functional status among segregating V segments, but an unknown experimental factor could not be excluded. In this cohort, only TCR beta chains were sequenced, and detectable features were limited by the absence of alpha or paired-chain data.

CDR1 and CDR2, looked up from the germline V gene, are LGHNT and FRNRAP. The germline ends are 11 bases apart after V is trimmed by 3 bases and J by 6 bases. There are 13 amino acids in the CDR3, from cysteine to phenylalanine inclusive. The DNA shown is the 39-base CDR3, in frame from base 1. Receptors were amplified or captured by the immunoSEQ multiplex PCR assay. A mixture of 60 forward primers for TCR Vbeta segments and 13 reverse primers for TCR Jbeta segments was used in the multiplex PCR. The CDR3 region of rearranged TCR beta genes was amplified from genomic DNA with a multiplex PCR assay. On the Illumina HiSeq System, the amplified TCR beta libraries were sequenced as 87-base-pair reads. In the authors' own workflow: A later analysis tallied approximately 87 million unique TCR beta chains across the approximately 670 repertoires, and about 10 million of those chains were shared by two or more donors. Raw reads were error-corrected and collapsed into unique sequences with a nearest-neighbor algorithm that merged closely related sequences to remove PCR and sequencing errors. CDR3 sequences were aligned to IMGT reference sequences to assign V, D and J gene segments. For a sequence to be retained, at least a six-nucleotide match to both a V gene segment and a J gene segment was required. Rearrangements were classified as productive when the CDR3 lacked stop codons and remained in frame with V and J, and all other rearrangements were classified as non-productive. CDR3 was defined according to IMGT convention as the region running from the second conserved V-encoded cysteine to the conserved J-encoded phenylalanine. In an earlier analysis of approximately 500 of the donors, sequences lacking an unambiguous match to a single V gene segment were excluded. In an earlier analysis of around 600 of the donors, V segments were called functional above 56.7% productive rearrangements and were called segregating when the between-donor standard deviation exceeded 5%. A statistical classification framework was developed to diagnose cytomegalovirus status using the catalog of TCR beta chain sequences. In a later analysis, TCR nucleotide sequences were compared against IMGT/GENE-DB human TR gene sequences so that V and J genes could be assigned. The TCRdist pipeline was used in a later analysis to assign CDR3 sequences and most-parsimonious VDJ recombination scenarios. A later analysis defined each TCR beta chain by its CDR3 amino acid sequence plus V-gene family, and excluded reads lacking a unique V-gene family. To address suspected cross-contamination and a sequencing artifact, a later analysis removed over 500 highly shared, low-generation-probability nucleotide sequences. For each public chain, a later analysis derived a clonal expansion index from normalized ranks of inferred template counts within each repertoire. In a later analysis, generation probabilities were computed with a VDJ recombination model fitted to out-of-frame rearrangements, and the resulting probabilities were checked against IGoR. In a later analysis, hypergeometric tests were used to score TCR-TCR, TCR-HLA and TCR-CMV co-occurrence, with a repertoire-size bias correction applied to TCR pairs. A later analysis estimated false discovery rates by permuting HLA or CMV assignments 20 times. A later analysis grouped co-occurring TCRs with DBSCAN, adding TCRdist sequence similarity when clustering within HLA-allele-positive subsets. Repertoires with fewer than 30,000 or more than 120,000 public chains, plus five repertoires with anomalous nucleotide sharing, were excluded from co-occurrence clustering. Here the immuneACCESS table is served through TCRdb, limited to in-frame sequences with V and J called. Missing clones are a known gap in these copies; in checked studies unresolved V genes cover under half, and the rest lacks a known reason. D and trimming were read from the DNA, whereas the V and J calls and clone size are those reported in that table. The table for this sample lists 150,000 to 200,000 clones; 75% to 80% of them were counted only once. The ten top clones hold 2.9% of the sample.

The cohort was made up of roughly 670 healthy bone marrow donors. At the time of sampling, every cohort member was nominally healthy, though immune exposures that went unrecorded were likely present. The donor was CMV seronegative and belonged to the group of more than 300 seronegative cohort members. Every donor gave a peripheral blood sample, and the peripheral blood mononuclear cells from that sample were used for TCR beta sequencing. Genomic DNA was extracted from the blood cell samples with the Qiagen DNeasy Blood Extraction Kit. This sequence was found in a female donor in good health and CMV-seronegative. The specimen was PBMCs. The rearranged segments are TRBV12-5 and TRBJ2-5, and perhaps TRBD2 as D gene, on 6 matching bases. The CDR3 protein is CASGFAGQKTQYF. Read as DNA, the sequence is TGTGCTAGTGGTTTTGCGGGGCAGAAGACCCAGTACTTC.